The 10 T cell receptor beta chains below all came from one sample that was sequenced in a study of tumor and adjacent non-tumor tissue in lung cancer. The library came from three nested PCR rounds adapted from ARM-PCR protocols. TCRdb re-called the multiplex PCR reads with MiXCR, one entry per CDR3 protein. The sample has around 79,000 distinct CDR3 sequences, 55% to 80% seen once; the top ten hold around 10%. No cell sorting was done before RNA was extracted from the tissue. The sample was lung tumor tissue. All receptors come from a woman in her thirties or forties with non-small cell lung cancer.

For this clonotype: One end of the junction does not line up with germline, which may come from a read error. The chain couples TRBV4-1 to TRBJ2-1, with D unresolved. CDR1 and CDR2 (germline): MGHRA, YSYEKL. The CDR3 is 12 residues long. Written as DNA, the CDR3 is TGCGTCAGCACCCAGGATGGTAATGAGCAGTTCTTC. Its protein is CVSTQDGNEQFF.

With respect to this clonotype: It is likely a read error, because the conserved phenylalanine at the end of the CDR3 is missing. The V gene is TRBV12-3 or TRBV12-4, the J gene TRBJ2-7, with a weak D call TRBD2 (6 bases). V lost 5 bases, J lost 0 bases, and 11 bases lay in between. The CDR3 loop spans 14 amino acids. The DNA of the CDR3 is TGTGCCAGCAGTCTGAGTAGCGGCTCCTACGAGCAGTACTTA. Its protein is CASSLSSGSYEQYL.

This rearrangement joins TRBV5-1 to TRBJ1-2, with D perhaps matching TRBD1 (5 bases). This CDR3 is 15 amino acids long. Between the trimmed V and J ends, which lost 4 bases and 7 bases, there was a span of 20 bases. The V gene's germline CDR1 is SGHRS and CDR2 YFSETQ. The CDR3: CASSLRDPPTTGYTF. The DNA of the CDR3 is TGCGCCAGCAGCCTCCGGGACCCACCTACGACTGGCTACACCTTC.

This clonotype has a count of ten or more. Here the CDR3 DNA reads TGTGCCAGCAGGGCGACTAGCGGTAACACCGGGGAGCTGTTTTTT. Translated: CASRATSGNTGELFF. The V and J genes are TRBV6-6 and TRBJ2-2, with 9 bases aligning to TRBD2. Germline loops: CDR1 MNHNY, CDR2 SVGAGI (reference sequence). CDR3 length: 15 residues. Germline trimming cut 6 bases from V and 2 bases from J; bases unmatched to any gene: 4.

Note on this clonotype: Germline and junction disagree at one end, which may indicate a read error. This rearrangement joins TRBV5-5 to TRBJ2-7, with 8 bases aligning to TRBD1. Germline V gene sequence: CDR1 SGHKS, CDR2 YYEKEE (reference sequence). The CDR3 is made up of 17 amino acids. As DNA, the CDR3 is TGTGCCCGCAGTCGGACAGGGCCCCCAGTTCGATCCTACGAACAGTACTTC. Its protein product is CARSRTGPPVRSYEQYF.

About this clonotype itself: One junction end disagrees with the germline gene, perhaps due to a read error. The CDR3, as DNA: TGTGCCATCAGCTTAGCCGGCCACGGGGAGATGTTCTTT. This encodes CAISLAGHGEMFF. The rearrangement uses TRBV11-3 and TRBJ2-2; D is perhaps TRBD2 (5 bases). This CDR3 comprises 13 residues. Germline CDR1 is SGHNT and CDR2 is YENEEA.

About this clonotype itself: A junction end diverges from the germline sequence, so it may reflect a read error. The rearrangement links TRBV20-1 to TRBJ2-5, with 12 bases aligning to TRBD2. The CDR3 sequence is 13 residues long. From germline, CDR1 is DFQATT and CDR2 SNEGSKA (reference sequence). CDR3 coding DNA: TGCAGTCTTGGACTAGCGGGAAAAGAGACCCAATACTTC. As protein: CSLGLAGKETQYF.

For this clonotype: At one of its ends the junction is not consistent with the germline gene, which may arise from a read error. This CDR3 is CACSQSGGSSYEQYF. The CDR3 region has the DNA TGCGCCTGCAGCCAGAGCGGGGGGTCCTCCTACGAGCAGTACTTC. The rearrangement uses TRBV4-1 and TRBJ2-7; 9 bases are shared with TRBD2. Per germline, CDR1 MGHRA and CDR2 YSYEKL. The CDR3 has 15 amino acids.

The DNA of the CDR3 is TGTGCCAGCAGTTACTCGGGGGGCCCCGGCTACGAGCAGTACTTC. It codes for CASSYSGGPGYEQYF. This chain uses TRBV6-5 with TRBJ2-7; either TRBD1 or TRBD2 may supply D (6 bases each). Germline CDR1 and CDR2: MNHEY and SVGAGI. V shed 0 bases and J shed 3 bases, with 12 bases lying between them. There are 15 residues in the CDR3.

This clonotype was picked up one time. The chain joins TRBV29-1 to TRBJ2-7; 7 bases are shared with TRBD2. The CDR3 covers 15 residues. Germline V gene lookup returns CDR1 SQVTM and CDR2 ANQGSEA. V was clipped by 6 bases and J by 2 bases; unmatched bases: 13. The CDR3 here is CSVTISGRATYEQYF. Here the CDR3 DNA reads TGCAGCGTCACGATTAGTGGGAGGGCCACCTACGAGCAGTACTTC.